This T cell receptor beta chain was sequenced for a study of blood T cell repertoires in COVID-19. In the study overall: Sample material is recorded as cDNA or gDNA derived from T cells, B-cell-depleted T cells, or PBMCs.

Trimming at V came to 3 bases and at J to 4 bases, leaving 2 bases not matched to a gene. The CDR3 is made up of 14 amino acids. Germline V gene data show CDR1 as LGHDT and CDR2 as YNNKEL (reference sequence). Sequencing was performed with immunoSEQ multiplex PCR; in TCRdb, only in-frame clones are kept and a portion is missing. The repertoire includes under 300,000 clones, about 91% of them detected once, and around 2.5% sits in the top ten. The receptor's source is a woman between 35 and 50 years old with acute COVID-19. Sequencing was carried out using PBMCs or T cells enriched from blood (not recorded which). The chain couples TRBV3-1 (or the pseudogene TRBV3-2) to TRBJ2-1, with 8 bases lining up with TRBD2. CDR3 in amino acids: CASSHGTSYNEQFF. In nucleotides, the CDR3 is TGTGCCAGCAGCCATGGGACTAGTTACAATGAGCAGTTCTTC.